The 30 T cell receptor beta chains given below trace back to one sample, sequenced in a study of blood T cell repertoires in COVID-19. TCRdb keeps only in-frame clones here, not all; method: immunoSEQ multiplex PCR. The data contain 120,000 or so clones, roughly 91% of them singletons. The sample was peripheral blood. The receptors originated from a human donor in a cohort sampled during active COVID-19.

Turning to this clone: At one of its ends the junction is not consistent with the germline gene, which may arise from a read error. This chain joins TRBV11-2 and TRBJ2-5, with a possible D match to TRBD1 (6 bases). The CDR3 is 15 residues long. The germline CDR1 and CDR2 sequences are SGHAT and FQNNGV. CDR3 sequence: CASSPPGHTQGTQYF. In DNA form, the CDR3 reads TGTGCCAGCAGCCCTCCGGGACATACACAAGGGACCCAGTACTTC. Variable domain in full (rest from reference TRBV11-2 and TRBJ2-5): EAGVAQSPRYKIIEKRQSVAFWCNPISGHATLYWYQQILGQGPKLLIQFQNNGVVDDSQLPKDRFSAERLKGVDSTLKIQPAKLEDSAVYLCASSPPGHTQGTQYFGPGTRLLVL.

This chain joins TRBV6-5 and TRBJ2-1; TRBD2 matches 10 bases. Germline CDR1 MNHEY, CDR2 SVGAGI. Trimming took 5 bases from V and 9 from J; bases not matched to a gene: 10. This CDR3 contains 15 residues. The CDR3 loop reads CASSSSGGAFSEQFF. The CDR3 region has the DNA TGTGCCAGCAGTAGCAGCGGGGGGGCATTCAGTGAGCAGTTCTTC.

The gene calls are TRBV6-5 and TRBJ2-6, with D unresolved. Trimming took off 2 bases at V and 3 bases at J, with 8 bases between the two ends. CDR1 is MNHEY and CDR2 is SVGAGI in the germline V gene. This CDR3 is 15 amino acids long. The CDR3 DNA reads as TGTGCCAGCAGTTACGATAGAGGTGGGGCCAACGTCCTGACTTTC. It translates to CASSYDRGGANVLTF.

The chain combines TRBV7-8 with TRBJ2-6; 9 bases are shared with TRBD1. Germline V gene sequence: CDR1 SGHVS, CDR2 FQNEAQ. V lost 5 bases and J lost 4; bases outside the gene matches: 6. The CDR3 consists of 16 residues. The CDR3 DNA sequence: TGTGCCAGCAGCCTCTACAGGGGGCAGGGGGCCAACGTCCTGACTTTC. This codes for CASSLYRGQGANVLTF.

This chain uses TRBV4-1 with TRBJ2-1, with a tentative D call TRBD1 (6 bases). Germline loops: CDR1 MGHRA, CDR2 YSYEKL. This CDR3 is 15 amino acids long. V was cut by 6 bases and J by 2 bases, with 14 bases left in between. The CDR3 loop reads CASSLGTNPYNEQFF. The CDR3, as DNA: TGCGCCAGCAGTCTCGGGACAAACCCCTACAATGAGCAGTTCTTC.

This clone has a single count. This chain connects TRBV12-3 or TRBV12-4 to TRBJ1-1; 7 bases agree with TRBD1. The CDR3 spans 12 residues. After removal of 4 bases from V and 6 bases from J, the junction contained 2 bases not matched to a gene. CDR3 bases: TGTGCCAGCAGTTACGACAGGGCTGAAGCTTTCTTT. It translates to CASSYDRAEAFF.

V gene TRBV9 combines with J gene TRBJ2-1; TRBD1 might be the D (5 bases). Germline V gene data show CDR1 as SGDLS and CDR2 as YYNGEE. The CDR3 has 20 amino acids. Trimming pared 0 bases from V and 9 bases from J, leaving 31 bases between. The CDR3 DNA reads TGTGCCAGCAGCGTAGAAACAGGAACGATCCCCTCCACCCTGGGCTTTGAGCAGTTCTTC. Translating gives CASSVETGTIPSTLGFEQFF.

The chain links TRBV6-5 to TRBJ1-1; D gene ambiguous. The germline CDR1 and CDR2 sequences are MNHEY and SVGAGI. This CDR3 contains 12 residues. Trimming pared 2 bases from V and 8 bases from J, leaving 9 bases between. The CDR3 is CASSYNGQEAFF. The CDR3 DNA follows: TGTGCCAGCAGTTACAATGGCCAGGAAGCTTTCTTT.

The rearrangement uses TRBV3-1 (or the pseudogene TRBV3-2) and TRBJ2-7; 9 bases line up with TRBD2. The germline V gene encodes CDR1 LGHDT and CDR2 YNNKEL (reference sequence). The CDR3 is 15 residues long. The junction had 5 bases not matched to a gene; V was cut back by 3 bases and J by 2 bases. The CDR3 region is CASSQVLAGPYEQYF. DNA of the CDR3: TGTGCCAGCAGCCAGGTACTAGCGGGTCCCTACGAGCAGTACTTC.

This clone was counted once. The V and J genes are TRBV11-2 and TRBJ1-2; D is unresolved. The V end lost 3 bases, the J end lost 4 bases, and 12 bases lay between the germline ends. CDR3 size: 14 residues. Germline CDR1 reads SGHAT; CDR2 reads FQNNGV. The CDR3 coding sequence is TGTGCCAGCAGCTTTTTGAGGAATGGCTATGGCTACACCTTC. This encodes CASSFLRNGYGYTF.

The V call is TRBV9, the J call TRBJ1-6; 8 nucleotides agree with TRBD1. Losses at the gene ends were 0 bases for V and 9 bases for J; bases not matched to a gene: 2. This CDR3 spans 14 amino acids. Per the germline V gene, CDR1 is SGDLS and CDR2 is YYNGEE. This CDR3 reads CASSVGQGASPLHF. Written as DNA, the CDR3 is TGTGCCAGCAGCGTAGGTCAGGGGGCTTCACCCCTCCACTTT. Full variable domain (rest looked up from reference TRBV9 and TRBJ1-6): DSGVTQTPKHLITATGQRVTLRCSPRSGDLSVYWYQQSLDQGLQFLIQYYNGEERAKGNILERFSAQQFPDLHSELNLSSLELGDSALYFCASSVGQGASPLHFGNGTRLTVT.

The rearrangement uses TRBV19 and TRBJ2-7; 10 nucleotides align to TRBD1. This CDR3 has 15 residues. V trimming: 4 bases; J trimming: 3 bases; junction bases outside the gene matches: 6. CDR1 and CDR2 (germline): LNHDA, SQIVND (reference sequence). In DNA, the CDR3 is TGTGCCAGTAGTACAGGGGGACAGGGGCTCTACGAGCAGTACTTC. This encodes CASSTGGQGLYEQYF.

The genes are TRBV6-5 and TRBJ1-6; 10 bases agree with TRBD1. V was pared by 2 bases and J by 9 bases, with 4 bases of the junction left unmatched. The CDR3 is made up of 15 amino acids. Germline CDR1 and CDR2: MNHEY and SVGAGI. The CDR3 sequence is CASSYRQGASSPLHF. CDR3 coding DNA: TGTGCCAGCAGTTACAGACAGGGGGCTAGTTCACCCCTCCACTTT.

The chain carries TRBV28 and TRBJ1-2; 8 bases match TRBD1. The germline CDR1 and CDR2 sequences are MDHEN and SYDVKM. V lost 3 bases to trimming and J lost 4 bases; unmatched junction nucleotides: 4. The CDR3 is 14 residues long. Here the CDR3 reads CASSLAQGAYGYTF. Written as DNA, the CDR3 is TGTGCCAGCAGTTTGGCGCAGGGGGCCTATGGCTACACCTTC.

The gene calls are TRBV15 and TRBJ1-1; no firm D call. This CDR3 region has 14 residues. Trimming stripped 4 bases from V and 2 bases from J, with 11 bases between. CDR1 is LNHNV and CDR2 is YYDKDF in the germline V gene (reference sequence). CDR3 bases: TGTGCCACCAGCAAGATACGGGGAAACACTGAAGCTTTCTTT. Translation gives CATSKIRGNTEAFF.

This chain uses TRBV28 with TRBJ1-3, with a weak D call TRBD1 (6 bases). Germline V gene sequence: CDR1 MDHEN, CDR2 SYDVKM. The CDR3 extends over 17 amino acids. The V gene lost 5 bases and the J gene lost 0 bases, with 17 bases spanning the gap. The CDR3 DNA sequence: TGTGCCAGCAGTCCGCTTATTGGGACACTCTCTGGAAACACCATATATTTT. Protein product: CASSPLIGTLSGNTIYF.

This chain uses TRBV19 with TRBJ1-6; 7 bases match TRBD1. The CDR3 spans 15 residues. V was clipped by 7 bases and J by 2 bases; unmatched bases: 5. Germline V gene data show CDR1 as LNHDA and CDR2 as SQIVND (reference sequence). The CDR3 coding sequence is TGTGCCAGTAACCTACAGGGGACCTATAATTCACCCCTCCACTTT. Amino acids: CASNLQGTYNSPLHF.

This clone was observed a single time. This rearrangement joins TRBV10-3 to TRBJ2-7, with D possibly TRBD2 on 6 matching bases. Germline V gene sequence: CDR1 ENHRY, CDR2 SYGVKD. The CDR3 covers 19 residues. The germline V and J ends were trimmed by 3 bases and 2 bases, with 26 bases remaining between them. Here the CDR3 reads CAISDPRGRSDAGPYEQYF. As DNA, the CDR3 is TGTGCCATCAGTGACCCTCGGGGAAGGTCTGATGCGGGACCCTACGAGCAGTACTTC.

DNA of the CDR3: TGTGCCAGCGGGGACAGTCCCTACGAGCAGTACTTC. This translates into CASGDSPYEQYF. The rearrangement uses TRBV25-1 and TRBJ2-7; TRBD1 aligns across 7 bases. CDR3 length equals 12 residues. Germline V gives CDR1 MGHDK, CDR2 SYGVNS. With 8 bases clipped from V and 2 bases from J, the junction kept 3 bases outside the gene matches.

The V gene is TRBV19, the J gene TRBJ1-1; D unclear. The CDR3 contains 12 residues. Deletions cut 3 bases from V and 6 bases from J, with 8 bases between. Germline values: CDR1 LNHDA, CDR2 SQIVND (reference sequence). CDR3 sequence: CASSIGFAEAFF. DNA of the CDR3: TGTGCCAGTAGTATCGGGTTCGCTGAAGCTTTCTTT.

V gene TRBV6-5 combines with J gene TRBJ2-7; 9 nucleotides align to TRBD2. Germline V gene sequence: CDR1 MNHEY, CDR2 SVGAGI. CDR3 size: 13 residues. Trimming at V came to 6 bases and at J to 3 bases, leaving 3 bases not matched to a gene. This chain's CDR3 is CASRSSGSYEQYF. CDR3 coding DNA: TGTGCCAGCAGGAGTAGCGGGAGCTACGAGCAGTACTTC.

The V gene is TRBV29-1, the J gene TRBJ1-2; maybe TRBD1 (6 bases). CDR3 size: 14 residues. Trimming shortened V by 1 base and J by 4 bases, and 13 bases separated the two germline ends. Germline CDR1 is SQVTM and CDR2 is ANQGSEA. CDR3 nucleotides: TGCAGCGTTGAAGTGCAGGGGTTCGCCTATGGCTACACCTTC. Encoded protein: CSVEVQGFAYGYTF.

This clone was counted once. V and J are TRBV29-1 and TRBJ2-7; TRBD2 matches 9 bases. The CDR3 is made up of 14 amino acids. V shed 4 bases, J shed 2 bases, and the junction held 6 bases outside the gene matches. Germline loops: CDR1 SQVTM, CDR2 ANQGSEA. Here the CDR3 DNA reads TGCAGCGTTGTTTTGCGGGAGGGCCCCTACGAGCAGTACTTC. As protein: CSVVLREGPYEQYF.

The chain is built from TRBV6-6 and TRBJ1-5; the D is unclear. This CDR3 is 14 amino acids long. The germline gives CDR1 MNHNY, CDR2 SVGAGI (reference sequence). V lost 0 bases, J lost 6 bases, and 9 bases lay in between. CDR3 nucleotides: TGTGCCAGCAGTTACTCGACTTTCTCTCAGCCCCAGCATTTT. Its translation: CASSYSTFSQPQHF.

The CDR3 nucleotides read TGTGCCATCAGTGAGTCATCGAGCTCTAACTATGGCTACACCTTC. Encoded protein: CAISESSSSNYGYTF. This chain connects TRBV10-3 to TRBJ1-2; D gene ambiguous. The ends were cut back, 0 bases at V and 0 bases at J, with 8 bases in the middle. The CDR3 consists of 15 residues. Germline CDR1 is ENHRY and CDR2 is SYGVKD.

The J gene is TRBJ2-3, the V gene TRBV4-2; 10 bases line up with TRBD2. V lost 2 bases and J lost 3; bases outside the gene matches: 2. The germline V gene encodes CDR1 LGHNA and CDR2 YNFKEQ. The CDR3 spans 15 residues. The CDR3: CASSQLAGGTDTQYF. The CDR3 nucleotides read TGTGCCAGCAGCCAATTAGCGGGAGGAACAGATACGCAGTATTTT.

The chain employs TRBV5-1 and TRBJ2-7, with D possibly TRBD2 on 6 matching bases. Trimming took 3 bases from V and 0 from J, leaving 16 bases between them. Germline V gives CDR1 SGHRS, CDR2 YFSETQ. CDR3 length: 16 amino acids. CDR3 sequence: CASSSPGDRSSYEQYF. Here the CDR3 DNA reads TGCGCCAGCAGCTCCCCGGGGGATAGGAGCTCCTACGAGCAGTACTTC.

The CDR3 DNA is TGCGCCAGCAGCTTCGAGGGGGTAGGCTATGGCTACACCTTC. Protein sequence: CASSFEGVGYGYTF. V and J are TRBV5-1 and TRBJ1-2; perhaps TRBD1 as D (6 bases). Germline V lookup: CDR1 SGHRS, CDR2 YFSETQ. CDR3 length: 14 amino acids. V lost 2 bases and J 4 bases, leaving 12 bases between the germline ends.

The J gene is TRBJ2-1, the V gene TRBV18; D is possibly TRBD2 (7 bases). The CDR3 extends over 15 amino acids. CDR1 KGHSH and CDR2 LQKENI come from the germline V gene. The germline V and J ends were trimmed by 1 base and 3 bases, with 10 bases remaining between them. The CDR3, as DNA: TGTGCCAGCTCACCACTGAGGGGGGGCTACAATGAGCAGTTCTTC. Its translation is CASSPLRGGYNEQFF.

Comment on this clone: The sample has other DNA sequences that encode this CDR3 too. The rearrangement uses TRBV7-9 and TRBJ1-1; possibly TRBD1 for D (5 bases). Germline lookup yields CDR1 SEHNR and CDR2 FQNEAQ (reference sequence). This CDR3 contains 15 residues. V shed 3 bases and J shed 4 bases, with 15 bases lying between them. CDR3 bases: TGTGCCAGCAGCTTGGTTGGGGGAGGTGGCACTGAAGCTTTCTTT. Translating it yields CASSLVGGGGTEAFF.